This TCR beta chain was sequenced in a study of T cell clones after liver transplantation (dated by TCRdb to about 2019). Looking at the study overall: Samples were obtained from ITN030ST, a randomized trial in which withdrawal of immunosuppression was attempted within 2 years of liver transplantation. After a pre-transplant mixed lymphocyte reaction, TCRbeta sequencing was used to pinpoint donor-reactive T cell clones, which were subsequently tracked in post-transplant blood. As an antigen-independent comparator for donor-reactive sequences, third party-reactive TCRbeta sequences were also identified from pre-transplant MLRs. Three of the eight recipients were HCV-positive; the others were transplanted for non-autoimmune, non-viral indications. The subjects received no induction therapy and were kept on standard immunosuppression until randomization at 12-24 months post-transplant. Tolerance was defined as complete immunosuppression withdrawal for at least one year with no rise in liver enzymes beyond twice the upper limit of normal. Blood samples were collected pre-transplant, then pre-randomization ahead of withdrawal, and finally post-randomization once withdrawal had either been completed or failed. The studied cohort comprised 8 liver transplant recipients, 3 classified as tolerant and 5 as non-tolerant.

The label giving this sample's time point can be read as: pre-transplant. Unstimulated PBMCs, after thawing, were stained for CD3, CD4 and CD8 and then FACS-sorted into CD3+CD4+ and CD3+CD8+ populations. All 8 studied subjects were randomized to immunosuppression withdrawal. The Qiagen DNeasy Blood and Tissue Kit was used for genomic DNA isolation. Concerning this clone itself: The antigen it recognizes is unknown. Per-base quality was not reported, and no clone a single base away is much larger than it.

High-throughput TCRbeta CDR3 sequencing of frozen genomic DNA was performed by immunoSEQ, with PCR amplification, mapping, bias correction and internal controls included. On the authors' methods: Productive rearrangements were retained, and unique TCRbeta sequences were defined by the CDR3 nucleotide sequence together with the V and J gene. For classification of a sequence as donor-reactive, at least 5-fold expansion in CFSE-low cells relative to unstimulated pre-transplant cells and a frequency of at least 0.01% were required. To ensure at least 90% detection power, minimum frequency thresholds were set for each subject based on that subject's lowest-template unstimulated sample. Jensen-Shannon divergence between the top 1000 TCRbeta sequences after and before transplant was used to measure repertoire turnover. Two-sided Fisher's exact tests were used to test for changes in the detection of donor-reactive sequences. Drawn from immuneACCESS, this table holds only the in-frame rearrangements with V and J called that TCRdb kept. Clones are partly lost; checked studies trace under half to an unresolved V gene and leave the rest unexplained. V, J and clone size were drawn from that table, and D and trimming were deduced from the DNA. In this sample the table shows about 60,000 clones, about 70% of which occur a single time. The top ten constitute 14% to 15% of the sample.

Paper-wide results and their limitations: Conclusions were preliminary, limited by small, heterogeneous patient numbers and non-standardized post-transplant time points. In 5 of 8 subjects, circulating donor-reactive CD4 TCRbeta sequences decreased significantly after transplant, regardless of tolerance or HCV status. In two subjects, low numbers of available donor cells limited the measurable donor-reactive repertoire. The decline in donor-reactive sequences exceeded the decline in third party-reactive sequences, suggesting partial antigen-specific deletion that was unrelated to withdrawal success. Once repertoire turnover was taken into account, donor-reactive detection showed a significant reduction for CD4 in 7 of 8 subjects and for CD8 in 8 of 8. Since no allograft tissue specimens were available, donor-reactive T cells may have migrated into the graft instead of being deleted.

The clonotype was recovered from a human donor who received a liver transplant. Specimen: CD4+ T cells from blood, collected before liver transplant.

The CDR3 reads as follows: CASSEGFRTYEQYF. Here is the DNA: TGTGCCAGCAGTGAAGGATTCAGAACCTACGAGCAGTACTTC. This receptor chain uses TRBV6-1 and TRBJ2-7, with the D gene too uncertain to name. From a lookup of the germline V gene, CDR1 and CDR2 are MNHNS and SASEGT. V loses 1 base, J loses 2 bases, and the germline ends lie 9 bases apart. Including the terminal cysteine and phenylalanine, the CDR3 comprises 14 residues. CDR3 DNA is the only sequence kept; it has 42 bases, read in frame from the first base.